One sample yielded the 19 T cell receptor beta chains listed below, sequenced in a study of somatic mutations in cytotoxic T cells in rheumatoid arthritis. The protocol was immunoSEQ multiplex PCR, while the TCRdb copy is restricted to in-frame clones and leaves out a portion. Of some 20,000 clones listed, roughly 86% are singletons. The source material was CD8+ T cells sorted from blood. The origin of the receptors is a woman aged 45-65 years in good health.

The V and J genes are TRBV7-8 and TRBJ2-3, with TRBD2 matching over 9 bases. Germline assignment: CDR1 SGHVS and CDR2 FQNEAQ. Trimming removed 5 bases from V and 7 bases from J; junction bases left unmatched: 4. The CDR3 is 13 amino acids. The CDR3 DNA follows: TGTGCCAGCAGCCAGGGGACTAGCAATACGCAGTATTTT. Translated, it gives CASSQGTSNTQYF.

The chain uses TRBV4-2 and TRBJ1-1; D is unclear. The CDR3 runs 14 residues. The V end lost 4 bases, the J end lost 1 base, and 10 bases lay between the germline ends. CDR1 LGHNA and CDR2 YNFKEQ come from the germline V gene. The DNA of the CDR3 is TGTGCCAGCAGCCCAAGGCAGGAGAACACTGAAGCTTTCTTT. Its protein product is CASSPRQENTEAFF.

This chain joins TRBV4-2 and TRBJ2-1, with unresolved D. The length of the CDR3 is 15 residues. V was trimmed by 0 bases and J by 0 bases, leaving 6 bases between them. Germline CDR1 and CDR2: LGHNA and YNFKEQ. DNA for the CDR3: TGTGCCAGCAGCCAAGAGTACAGCTCCTACAATGAGCAGTTCTTC. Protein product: CASSQEYSSYNEQFF.

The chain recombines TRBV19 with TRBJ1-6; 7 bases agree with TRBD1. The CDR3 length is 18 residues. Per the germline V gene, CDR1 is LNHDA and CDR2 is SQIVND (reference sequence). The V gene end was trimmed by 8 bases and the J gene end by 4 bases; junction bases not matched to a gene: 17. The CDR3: CASSTGTVRYPYNSPLHF. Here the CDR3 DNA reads TGTGCCAGTTCAACCGGGACAGTCCGATATCCATATAATTCACCCCTCCACTTT.

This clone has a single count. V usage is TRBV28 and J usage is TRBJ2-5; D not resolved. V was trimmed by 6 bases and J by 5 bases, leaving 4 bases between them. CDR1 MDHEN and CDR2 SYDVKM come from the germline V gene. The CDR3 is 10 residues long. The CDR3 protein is CASRRETQYF. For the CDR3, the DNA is TGTGCCAGCAGACGGGAGACCCAGTACTTC.

The CDR3 is CAIGGGPGTANTGELFF. The CDR3, as DNA: TGTGCCATAGGGGGGGGCCCTGGGACCGCGAACACCGGGGAGCTGTTTTTT. This chain connects TRBV2 to TRBJ2-2; perhaps TRBD2 as D (7 bases). CDR1 is SNHLY, CDR2 FYNNEI, per germline. This CDR3 is 17 amino acids long. Trimming took 10 bases from V and 0 from J, leaving 21 bases between them.

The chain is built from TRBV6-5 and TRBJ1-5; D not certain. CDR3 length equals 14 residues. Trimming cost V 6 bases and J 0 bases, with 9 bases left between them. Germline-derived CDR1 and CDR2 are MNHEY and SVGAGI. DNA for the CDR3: TGTGCCAGCAGGCATACAGCTAGCAATCAGCCCCAGCATTTT. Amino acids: CASRHTASNQPQHF.

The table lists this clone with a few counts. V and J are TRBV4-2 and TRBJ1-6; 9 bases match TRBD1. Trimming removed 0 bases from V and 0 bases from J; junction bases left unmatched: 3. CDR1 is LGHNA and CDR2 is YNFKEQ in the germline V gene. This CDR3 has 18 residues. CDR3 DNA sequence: TGTGCCAGCAGCCAAGAAGGGACAGGGATCTCCTATAATTCACCCCTCCACTTT. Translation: CASSQEGTGISYNSPLHF.

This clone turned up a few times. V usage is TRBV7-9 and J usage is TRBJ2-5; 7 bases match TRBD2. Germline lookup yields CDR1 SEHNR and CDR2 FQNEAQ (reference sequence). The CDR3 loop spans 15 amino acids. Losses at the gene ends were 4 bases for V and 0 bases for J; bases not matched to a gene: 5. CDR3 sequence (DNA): TGTGCCAGCAGCTCCTGGGGGGGGTACCAAGAGACCCAGTACTTC. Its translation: CASSSWGGYQETQYF. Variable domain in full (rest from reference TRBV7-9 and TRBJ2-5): DTGVSQNPRHKITKRGQNVTFRCDPISEHNRLYWYRQTLGQGPEFLTYFQNEAQLEKSRLLSDRFSAERPKGSFSTLEIQRTEQGDSAMYLCASSSWGGYQETQYFGPGTRLLVL.

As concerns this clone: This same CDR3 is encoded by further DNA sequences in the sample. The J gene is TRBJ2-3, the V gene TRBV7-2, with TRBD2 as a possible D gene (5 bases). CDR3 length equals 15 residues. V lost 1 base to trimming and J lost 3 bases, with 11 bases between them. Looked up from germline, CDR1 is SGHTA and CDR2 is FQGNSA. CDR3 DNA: TGTGCCAGCAGCTTAGACCTAGCTACGACAGATACGCAGTATTTT. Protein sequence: CASSLDLATTDTQYF.

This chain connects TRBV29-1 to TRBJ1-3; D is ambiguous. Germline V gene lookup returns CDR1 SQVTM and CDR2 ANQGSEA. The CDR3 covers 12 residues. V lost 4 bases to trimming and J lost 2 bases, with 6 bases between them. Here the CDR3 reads CSVGTTGNTIYF. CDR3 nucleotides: TGCAGCGTTGGGACGACTGGAAACACCATATATTTT.

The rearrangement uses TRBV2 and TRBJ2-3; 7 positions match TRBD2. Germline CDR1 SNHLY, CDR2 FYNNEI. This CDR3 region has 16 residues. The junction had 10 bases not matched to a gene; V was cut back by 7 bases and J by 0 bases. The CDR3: CASKDERGVSTDTQYF. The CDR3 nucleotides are TGTGCCAGCAAGGATGAACGGGGGGTAAGCACAGATACGCAGTATTTT.

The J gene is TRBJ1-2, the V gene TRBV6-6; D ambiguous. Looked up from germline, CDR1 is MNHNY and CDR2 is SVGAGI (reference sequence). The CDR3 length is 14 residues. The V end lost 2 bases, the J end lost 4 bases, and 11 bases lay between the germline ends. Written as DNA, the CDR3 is TGTGCCAGCAGTTACGGGTCCGGCAGCTATGGCTACACCTTC. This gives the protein CASSYGSGSYGYTF.

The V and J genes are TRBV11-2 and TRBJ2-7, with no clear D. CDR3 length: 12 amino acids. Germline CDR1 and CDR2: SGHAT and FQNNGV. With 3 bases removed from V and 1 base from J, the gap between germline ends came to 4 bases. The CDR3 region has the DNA TGTGCCAGCAGCTTGGCTTCCTACGAGCAGTACTTC. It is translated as CASSLASYEQYF.

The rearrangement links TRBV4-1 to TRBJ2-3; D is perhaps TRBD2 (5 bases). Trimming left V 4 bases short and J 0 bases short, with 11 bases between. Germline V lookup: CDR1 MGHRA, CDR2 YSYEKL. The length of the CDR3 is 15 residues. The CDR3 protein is CASSPVGGSTDTQYF. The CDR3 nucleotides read TGCGCCAGCAGCCCGGTTGGCGGGAGCACAGATACGCAGTATTTT.

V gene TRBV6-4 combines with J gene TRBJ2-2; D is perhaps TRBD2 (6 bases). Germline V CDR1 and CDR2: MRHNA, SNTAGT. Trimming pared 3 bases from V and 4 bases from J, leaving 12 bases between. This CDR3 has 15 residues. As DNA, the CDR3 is TGTGCCAGCAGTGAAGGCGGGGACGGCACCGGGGAGCTGTTTTTT. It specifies CASSEGGDGTGELFF.

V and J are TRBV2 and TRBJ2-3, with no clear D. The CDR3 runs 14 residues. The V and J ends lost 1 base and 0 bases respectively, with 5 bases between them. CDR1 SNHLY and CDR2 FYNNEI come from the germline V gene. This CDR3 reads CASSEDGSTDTQYF. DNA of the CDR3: TGTGCCAGCAGTGAAGACGGTAGCACAGATACGCAGTATTTT.

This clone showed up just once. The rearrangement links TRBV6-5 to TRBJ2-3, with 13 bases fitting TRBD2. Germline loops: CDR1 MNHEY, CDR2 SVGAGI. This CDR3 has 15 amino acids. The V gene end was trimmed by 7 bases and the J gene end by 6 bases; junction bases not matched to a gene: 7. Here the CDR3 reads CASNLLAGGPDTQYF. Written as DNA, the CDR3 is TGTGCCAGCAATCTACTAGCGGGGGGGCCGGATACGCAGTATTTT.

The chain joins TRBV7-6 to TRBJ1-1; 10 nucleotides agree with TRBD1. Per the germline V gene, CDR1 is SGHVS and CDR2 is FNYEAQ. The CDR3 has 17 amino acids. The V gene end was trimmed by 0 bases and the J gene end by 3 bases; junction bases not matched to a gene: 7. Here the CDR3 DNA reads TGTGCCAGCAGCTTAGCGCCCTGGACAGGGGGGGACACTGAAGCTTTCTTT. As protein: CASSLAPWTGGDTEAFF.